This T cell receptor (beta chain) appears in the sequencing data of a study of neurological immune-mediated disorders. MiXCR was run by TCRdb on the 5' RACE reads, yielding one entry per CDR3 protein. The table records 50,000 to 70,000 distinct CDR3 sequences, around 3.1% of them present only once. This clonotype occurred many times. The germline gives CDR1 SNHLY, CDR2 FYNNEI. The CDR3 totals 13 residues. V lost 8 bases and J lost 3; bases outside the gene matches: 4. The receptor comes from a man between 40 and 49 years old with multiple sclerosis. The gene calls are TRBV2 and TRBJ2-5, with 9 bases lining up with TRBD2. Sequenced: PBMCs. The CDR3 DNA reads TGTGCCAGCTCGGGCGGGAGGGAAGAGACCCAGTACTTC. Translated: CASSGGREETQYF.